Many counts were recorded for the clone carrying this T cell receptor (beta chain). This entry is derived from a study of T cells after yellow fever vaccination. About the research overall: SMART-Seq v4 Ultra Low Input handled preparation of low-cell-number fractions.

The germline CDR1 and CDR2 sequences are SGDLS and YYNGEE. V lost 7 bases, J lost 4 bases, and 15 bases lay in between. This CDR3 contains 14 residues. In making TCR cDNA, 5'RACE template switching added a universal primer site and UMIs to it. Each CDR3 protein gets one entry after TCRdb re-called the 5' RACE reads with MiXCR. Of approximately 31,000 distinct CDR3 sequences listed, about 10% are singletons. J is TRBJ1-3 and V is TRBV9; D is uncertain. The sequence came from a man in his late teens or twenties who received the YFV17D yellow fever vaccine. The sample consisted of PBMCs, either bulk or a sorted T-cell subset (CD4+, CD8+, memory, or dextramer-sorted; not recorded which), taken less than 16 days after the first yellow fever vaccination. CDR3 amino acids: CASARSVRGNTIYF. In nucleotides, the CDR3 is TGTGCCAGCGCGCGGTCGGTACGGGGAAACACCATATATTTT.